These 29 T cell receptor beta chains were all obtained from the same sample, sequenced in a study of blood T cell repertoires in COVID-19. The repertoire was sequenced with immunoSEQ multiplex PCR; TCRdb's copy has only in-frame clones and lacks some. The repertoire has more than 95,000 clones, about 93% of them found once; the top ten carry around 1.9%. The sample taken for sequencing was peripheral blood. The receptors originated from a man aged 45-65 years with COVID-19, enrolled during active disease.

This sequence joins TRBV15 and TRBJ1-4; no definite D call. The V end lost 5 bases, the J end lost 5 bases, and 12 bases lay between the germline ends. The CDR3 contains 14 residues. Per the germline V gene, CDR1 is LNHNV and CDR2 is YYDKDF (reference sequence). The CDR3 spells CATSARRANEKLFF. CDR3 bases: TGTGCCACCAGCGCTAGGAGGGCAAATGAAAAACTGTTTTTT.

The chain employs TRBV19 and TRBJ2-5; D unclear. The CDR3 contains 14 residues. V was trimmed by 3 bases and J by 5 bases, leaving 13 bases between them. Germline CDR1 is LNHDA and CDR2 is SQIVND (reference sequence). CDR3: CASSITHTRETQYF. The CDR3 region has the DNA TGTGCCAGTAGTATCACCCATACCCGGGAGACCCAGTACTTC.

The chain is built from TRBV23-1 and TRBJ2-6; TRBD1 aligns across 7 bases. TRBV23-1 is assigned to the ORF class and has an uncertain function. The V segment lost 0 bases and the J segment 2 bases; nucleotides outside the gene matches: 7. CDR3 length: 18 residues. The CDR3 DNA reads TGCGCCAGCAGTCAATCCGGCTACGACAGGGCTGGGGCCAACGTCCTGACTTTC. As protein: CASSQSGYDRAGANVLTF.

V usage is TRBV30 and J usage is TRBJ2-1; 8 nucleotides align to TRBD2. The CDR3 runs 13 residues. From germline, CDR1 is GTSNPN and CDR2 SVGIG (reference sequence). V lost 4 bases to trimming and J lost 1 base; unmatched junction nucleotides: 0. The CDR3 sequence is CAWTSGSYNEQFF. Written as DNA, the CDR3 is TGTGCCTGGACTAGCGGGTCCTACAATGAGCAGTTCTTC.

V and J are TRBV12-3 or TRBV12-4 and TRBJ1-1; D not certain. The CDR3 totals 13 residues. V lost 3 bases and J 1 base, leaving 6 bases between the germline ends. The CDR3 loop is CASSFTRNTEAFF. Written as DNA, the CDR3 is TGTGCCAGCAGTTTCACAAGGAACACTGAAGCTTTCTTT.

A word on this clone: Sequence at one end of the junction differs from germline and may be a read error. The CDR3 DNA reads as TGTGCCAGCAGTTCACTCTCCTCCAATGAGCAGTTCTTC. Protein product: CASSSLSSNEQFF. The chain carries TRBV6-2 or TRBV6-3 and TRBJ2-1; the D is unclear. CDR1 and CDR2 (germline): MNHEY, SVGEGT. The CDR3 is 13 amino acids.

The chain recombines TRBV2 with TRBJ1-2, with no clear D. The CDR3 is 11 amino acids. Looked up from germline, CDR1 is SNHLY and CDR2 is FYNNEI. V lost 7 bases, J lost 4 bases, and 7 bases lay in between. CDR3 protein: CASMAGYGYTF. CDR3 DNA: TGTGCCAGCATGGCGGGCTATGGCTACACCTTC.

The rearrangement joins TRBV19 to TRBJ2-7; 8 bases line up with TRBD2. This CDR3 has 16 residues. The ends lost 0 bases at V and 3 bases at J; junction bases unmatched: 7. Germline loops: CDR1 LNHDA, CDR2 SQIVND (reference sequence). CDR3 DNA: TGTGCCAGTAGTATAGATCTTAGCGGGACCCACTACGAGCAGTACTTC. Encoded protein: CASSIDLSGTHYEQYF.

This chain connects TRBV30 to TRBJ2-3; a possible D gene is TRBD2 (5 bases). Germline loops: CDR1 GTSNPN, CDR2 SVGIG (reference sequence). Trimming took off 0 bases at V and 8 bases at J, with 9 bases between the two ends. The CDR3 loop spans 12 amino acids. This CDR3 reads CAWSVDFGTQYF. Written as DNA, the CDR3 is TGTGCCTGGAGTGTGGACTTTGGTACGCAGTATTTT.

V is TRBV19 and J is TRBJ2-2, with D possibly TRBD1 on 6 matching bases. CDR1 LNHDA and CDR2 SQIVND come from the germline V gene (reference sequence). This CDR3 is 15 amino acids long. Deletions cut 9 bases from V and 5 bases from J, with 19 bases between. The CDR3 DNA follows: TGTGCCAGCTCCGAACAGGGAATCGGGACCGGGGAGCTGTTTTTT. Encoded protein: CASSEQGIGTGELFF.

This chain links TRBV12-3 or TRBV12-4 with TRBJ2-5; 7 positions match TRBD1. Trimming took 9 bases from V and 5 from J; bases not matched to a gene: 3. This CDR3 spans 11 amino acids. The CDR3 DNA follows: TGTGCCAGTTCCAGGGGGGAGACCCAGTACTTC. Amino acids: CASSRGETQYF.

CDR3: CASSPGLLTGELFF. CDR3 coding DNA: TGTGCCAGCAGCCCGGGACTTCTAACCGGGGAGCTGTTTTTT. The V gene is TRBV5-4, the J gene TRBJ2-2, with D maybe TRBD2 (6 bases). Germline-derived CDR1 and CDR2 are SGHNT and YYREEE (reference sequence). The CDR3 covers 14 residues. Trimming removed 4 bases from V and 5 bases from J, with 12 bases in between. Together with reference TRBV5-4 and TRBJ2-2, the CDR3 gives the full variable domain: ETGVTQSPTHLIKTRGQQVTLRCSSQSGHNTVSWYQQALGQGPQFIFQYYREEENGRGNFPPRFSGLQFPNYSSELNVNALELDDSALYLCASSPGLLTGELFFGEGSRLTVL.

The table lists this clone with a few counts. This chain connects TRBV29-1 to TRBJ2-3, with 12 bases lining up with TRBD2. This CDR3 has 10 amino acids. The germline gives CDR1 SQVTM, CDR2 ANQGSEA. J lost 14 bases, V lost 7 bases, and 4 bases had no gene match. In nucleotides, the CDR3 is TGCAGCGCTTCTAGCGGGGGGGTGTATTTT. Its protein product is CSASSGGVYF.

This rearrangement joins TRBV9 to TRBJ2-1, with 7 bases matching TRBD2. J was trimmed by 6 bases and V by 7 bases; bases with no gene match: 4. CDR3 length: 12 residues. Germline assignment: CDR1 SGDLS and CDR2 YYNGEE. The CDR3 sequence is CASGRAGNEQFF. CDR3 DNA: TGTGCCAGCGGGAGGGCCGGCAATGAGCAGTTCTTC.

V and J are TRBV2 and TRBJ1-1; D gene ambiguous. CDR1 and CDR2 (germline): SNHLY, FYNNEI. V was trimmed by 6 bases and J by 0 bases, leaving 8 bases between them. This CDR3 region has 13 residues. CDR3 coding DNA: TGTGCCAGCAGGGGCTCGGTGAACACTGAAGCTTTCTTT. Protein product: CASRGSVNTEAFF.

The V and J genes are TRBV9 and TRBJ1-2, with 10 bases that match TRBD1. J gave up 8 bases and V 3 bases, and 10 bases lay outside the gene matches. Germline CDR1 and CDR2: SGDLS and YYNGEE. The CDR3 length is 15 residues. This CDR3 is CASSDPGQGHRGYTF. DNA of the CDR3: TGTGCCAGCAGCGACCCGGGACAGGGGCATCGAGGCTACACCTTC.

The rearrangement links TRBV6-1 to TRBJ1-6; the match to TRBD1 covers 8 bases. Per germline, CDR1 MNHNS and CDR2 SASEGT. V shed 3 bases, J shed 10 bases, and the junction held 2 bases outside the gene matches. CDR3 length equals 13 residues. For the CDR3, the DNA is TGTGCCAGCAGTGAGCGGACAGGGTCACCCCTCCACTTT. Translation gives CASSERTGSPLHF.

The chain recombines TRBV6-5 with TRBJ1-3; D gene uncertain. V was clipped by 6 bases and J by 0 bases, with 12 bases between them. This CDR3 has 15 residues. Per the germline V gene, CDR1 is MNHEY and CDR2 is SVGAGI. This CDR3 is CASSSSSSSGNTIYF. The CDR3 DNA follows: TGTGCCAGCAGCTCTAGTTCGAGCTCTGGAAACACCATATATTTT.

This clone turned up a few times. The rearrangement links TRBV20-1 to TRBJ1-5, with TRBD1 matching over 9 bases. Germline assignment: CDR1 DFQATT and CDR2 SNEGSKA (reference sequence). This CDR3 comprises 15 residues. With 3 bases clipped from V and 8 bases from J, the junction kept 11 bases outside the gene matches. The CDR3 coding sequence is TGCAGTGCTAGTCTGAGAGGGACAGGGAACGAGCCCCAGCATTTT. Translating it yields CSASLRGTGNEPQHF.

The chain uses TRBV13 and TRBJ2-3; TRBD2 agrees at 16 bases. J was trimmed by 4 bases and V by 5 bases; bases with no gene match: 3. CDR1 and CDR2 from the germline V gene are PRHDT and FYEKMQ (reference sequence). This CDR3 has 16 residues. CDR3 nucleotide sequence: TGTGCCAGCAGCCCGGGACTAGCGGGAGGGCCAGATACGCAGTATTTT. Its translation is CASSPGLAGGPDTQYF.

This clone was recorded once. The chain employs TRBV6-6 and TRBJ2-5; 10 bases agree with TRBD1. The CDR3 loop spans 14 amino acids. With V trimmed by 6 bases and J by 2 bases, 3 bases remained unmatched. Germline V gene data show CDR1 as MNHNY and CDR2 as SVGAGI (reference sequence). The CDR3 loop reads CASRRTGGQETQYF. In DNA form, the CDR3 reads TGTGCCAGCAGAAGGACAGGGGGGCAAGAGACCCAGTACTTC.

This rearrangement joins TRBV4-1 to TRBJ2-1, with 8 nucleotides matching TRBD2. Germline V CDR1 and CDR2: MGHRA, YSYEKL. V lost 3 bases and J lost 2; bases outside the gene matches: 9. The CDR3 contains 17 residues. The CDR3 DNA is TGCGCCAGCAGCCACACGTTGGGAGCGGGAGCCTACAATGAGCAGTTCTTC. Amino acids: CASSHTLGAGAYNEQFF.

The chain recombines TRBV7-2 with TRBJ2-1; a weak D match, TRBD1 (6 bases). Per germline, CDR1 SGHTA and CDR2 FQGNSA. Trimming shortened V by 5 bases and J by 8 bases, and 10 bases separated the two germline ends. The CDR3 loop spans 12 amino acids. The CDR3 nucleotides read TGTGCCAGCAGCCCCCAGGGGTATGAGCAGTTCTTC. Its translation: CASSPQGYEQFF.

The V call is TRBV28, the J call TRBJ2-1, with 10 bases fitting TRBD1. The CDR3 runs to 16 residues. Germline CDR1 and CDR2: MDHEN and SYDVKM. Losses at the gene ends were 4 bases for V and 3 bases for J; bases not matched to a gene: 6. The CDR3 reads CASSSSGTGVYNEQFF. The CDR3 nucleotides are TGTGCCAGCAGTTCCTCCGGGACAGGGGTCTACAATGAGCAGTTCTTC.

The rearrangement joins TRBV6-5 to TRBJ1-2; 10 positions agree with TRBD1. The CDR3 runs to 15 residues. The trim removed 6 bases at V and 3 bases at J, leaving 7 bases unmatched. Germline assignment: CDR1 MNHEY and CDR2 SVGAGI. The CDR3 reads CASRAPGTGDYGYTF. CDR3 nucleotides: TGTGCCAGCAGAGCCCCCGGGACAGGGGACTATGGCTACACCTTC.

The CDR3 reads CASSSGLEETQYF. For the CDR3, the DNA is TGCGCCAGCAGTTCCGGACTGGAAGAGACCCAGTACTTC. The chain employs TRBV5-1 and TRBJ2-5, with D perhaps matching TRBD2 (5 bases). Germline lookup yields CDR1 SGHRS and CDR2 YFSETQ. With 5 bases removed from V and 3 bases from J, the gap between germline ends came to 11 bases. CDR3 length: 13 amino acids.

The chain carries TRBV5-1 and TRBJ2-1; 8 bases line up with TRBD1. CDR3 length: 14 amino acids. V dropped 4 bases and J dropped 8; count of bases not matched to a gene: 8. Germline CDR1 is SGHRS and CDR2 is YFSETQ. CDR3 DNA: TGCGCCAGCAGCCAGGGGGCGGCTAGGGATGAGCAGTTCTTC. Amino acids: CASSQGAARDEQFF.

CDR3 residues: CASRDMVQAHNEQFF. The CDR3 nucleotides read TGTGCCAGCAGGGATATGGTTCAGGCCCACAATGAGCAGTTCTTC. The V and J genes are TRBV28 and TRBJ2-1; D is ambiguous. The V gene's germline CDR1 is MDHEN and CDR2 SYDVKM. V lost 6 bases, J lost 5 bases, and 17 bases lay in between. The CDR3 runs to 15 residues.

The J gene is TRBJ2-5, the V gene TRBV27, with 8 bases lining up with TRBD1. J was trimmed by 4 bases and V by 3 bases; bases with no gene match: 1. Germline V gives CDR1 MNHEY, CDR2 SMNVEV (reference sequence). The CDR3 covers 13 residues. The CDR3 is CASSFGQGETQYF. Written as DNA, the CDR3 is TGTGCCAGCAGTTTCGGACAGGGAGAGACCCAGTACTTC.